The 16 T cell receptor beta chains presented below share a single source sample, sequenced in a study of blood T cell repertoires in COVID-19. Produced via immunoSEQ multiplex PCR; TCRdb's table is partial and in-frame only. The profile shows about 51,000 clones, approximately 86% of them singletons. The sequencing sample was made of peripheral blood. Every receptor here comes from a man in his 60s with acute or convalescent COVID-19.

V is TRBV4-2 and J is TRBJ1-1; D possibly corresponds to TRBD1 (6 bases). V was shortened by 6 bases and J by 1 base, with 18 bases between the two germline ends. CDR3 length: 16 amino acids. Germline CDR1 reads LGHNA; CDR2 reads YNFKEQ. CDR3 in amino acids: CASSQSGGQKNTEAFF. Written as DNA, the CDR3 is TGTGCCAGCAGTCAGTCCGGGGGGCAAAAGAACACTGAAGCTTTCTTT.

The V gene is TRBV9, the J gene TRBJ2-7; 7 nucleotides align to TRBD1. After removal of 1 base from V and 5 bases from J, the junction contained 9 bases not matched to a gene. Germline assignment: CDR1 SGDLS and CDR2 YYNGEE. This CDR3 is built from 15 residues. CDR3 bases: TGTGCCAGCAGCGTATCCGGACAGGAGACCCACGAGCAGTACTTC. Amino acids: CASSVSGQETHEQYF.

This sequence joins TRBV6-5 and TRBJ1-2; 11 bases align to TRBD1. The CDR3 loop spans 14 amino acids. J lost 10 bases, V lost 10 bases, and 14 bases had no gene match. Germline CDR1 reads MNHEY; CDR2 reads SVGAGI. The CDR3, as DNA: TGTGCCACTTTCCTACCGGGACAGGGGGATGACTACACCTTC. Its protein product is CATFLPGQGDDYTF.

J is TRBJ2-7 and V is TRBV6-5; perhaps TRBD1 as D (6 bases). Between the trimmed V and J ends, which lost 1 base and 2 bases, there was a span of 12 bases. Germline-derived CDR1 and CDR2 are MNHEY and SVGAGI. The CDR3 sequence is 15 residues long. In nucleotides, the CDR3 is TGTGCCAGCAGTTACTTTAAAGGGGGAGCCTACGAGCAGTACTTC. The encoded protein is CASSYFKGGAYEQYF.

Here the CDR3 reads CASSPRQVVMNTEAFF. The CDR3 bases are TGTGCCAGCAGCCCCAGACAGGTAGTTATGAACACTGAAGCTTTCTTT. The chain combines TRBV11-2 with TRBJ1-1, with D maybe TRBD1 (6 bases). Deletions cut 5 bases from V and 0 bases from J, with 16 bases between. The germline CDR1 and CDR2 sequences are SGHAT and FQNNGV. The CDR3 runs 16 residues.

This chain uses TRBV6-6 with TRBJ2-1, with a weak D call TRBD2 (5 bases). Trimming removed 7 bases from V and 9 bases from J, with 19 bases in between. Germline assignment: CDR1 MNHNY and CDR2 SVGAGI (reference sequence). This CDR3 region has 14 residues. The CDR3 DNA follows: TGTGCCAGCACCGGAGGAGCCGCCGTCGGTGAGCAGTTCTTC. It translates to CASTGGAAVGEQFF.

The gene calls are TRBV7-9 and TRBJ1-1; D unclear. Germline-derived CDR1 and CDR2 are SEHNR and FQNEAQ (reference sequence). The CDR3 contains 14 residues. V lost 1 base to trimming and J lost 2 bases, with 8 bases between them. CDR3 residues: CASSLGAVNTEAFF. CDR3 in DNA: TGTGCCAGCAGCTTAGGGGCAGTTAACACTGAAGCTTTCTTT.

The chain uses TRBV5-1 and TRBJ2-1; TRBD1 might be the D (5 bases). The CDR3 covers 14 residues. CDR1 is SGHRS, CDR2 YFSETQ, per germline. V was trimmed by 6 bases and J by 3 bases, leaving 13 bases between them. CDR3 protein: CASTVDRGYNEQFF. The CDR3 DNA reads as TGCGCCAGCACCGTCGATAGGGGCTACAATGAGCAGTTCTTC. Full variable domain (outside the CDR3, taken from reference TRBV5-1 and TRBJ2-1): KAGVTQTPRYLIKTRGQQVTLSCSPISGHRSVSWYQQTPGQGLQFLFEYFSETQRNKGNFPGRFSGRQFSNSRSEMNVSTLELGDSALYLCASTVDRGYNEQFFGPGTRLTVL.

This chain connects TRBV5-1 to TRBJ2-7; 9 nucleotides match TRBD1. The V segment lost 3 bases and the J segment 4 bases; nucleotides outside the gene matches: 8. This CDR3 spans 15 amino acids. The germline gives CDR1 SGHRS, CDR2 YFSETQ. CDR3 amino acids: CASSSTGGARYEQYF. CDR3 sequence (DNA): TGCGCCAGCAGCTCTACAGGGGGCGCCCGGTACGAGCAGTACTTC.

The chain is built from TRBV29-1 and TRBJ2-3, with D hard to call. V gave up 2 bases and J gave up 5 bases, with 8 bases separating them. The germline V gene has CDR1 SQVTM and CDR2 ANQGSEA. CDR3 size: 12 residues. CDR3 sequence reads: CSVESSGDTQYF. The CDR3 bases are TGCAGCGTTGAATCCTCCGGAGATACGCAGTATTTT.

CDR3 region: CASSVDRVTGELFF. The DNA for the CDR3 is TGCGCCAGCAGCGTGGACAGGGTCACCGGGGAGCTGTTTTTT. The rearrangement uses TRBV10-1 and TRBJ2-2, with 8 bases aligning to TRBD1. The CDR3 contains 14 residues. Unmatched junction bases numbered 4, after V lost 6 bases and J lost 4 bases. Per germline, CDR1 WNHNN and CDR2 SYGVQD (reference sequence).

As concerns this clone: Mismatch with germline at one junction end may stem from a read error. The J gene is TRBJ2-3, the V gene TRBV5-4; perhaps TRBD2 as D (6 bases). The CDR3 contains 14 residues. Germline CDR1 reads SGHNT; CDR2 reads YYREEE (reference sequence). The CDR3 nucleotides read TGTGCCAGCAGCTTGTGGAGGGGCACCGATACGCAGTATTTT. As protein: CASSLWRGTDTQYF. Full variable domain (missing parts from reference TRBV5-4 and TRBJ2-3): ETGVTQSPTHLIKTRGQQVTLRCSSQSGHNTVSWYQQALGQGPQFIFQYYREEENGRGNFPPRFSGLQFPNYSSELNVNALELDDSALYLCASSLWRGTDTQYFGPGTRLTVL.

V usage is TRBV11-2 and J usage is TRBJ1-1; D not resolved. V lost 0 bases to trimming and J lost 4 bases, with 3 bases between them. Germline V gene data show CDR1 as SGHAT and CDR2 as FQNNGV. The CDR3 is 12 residues long. CDR3 DNA sequence: TGTGCCAGCAGCTTAGAAGCCACTGAAGCTTTCTTT. Protein product: CASSLEATEAFF.

This chain joins TRBV5-8 and TRBJ2-3, with D maybe TRBD2 (5 bases). The germline V and J ends were trimmed by 5 bases and 1 base, with 14 bases remaining between them. CDR1 and CDR2 from the germline V gene are SGHTS and YDEGEE. The CDR3 is 15 residues long. Here the CDR3 reads CASRSGVGRTDTQYF. The DNA of the CDR3 is TGTGCCAGCAGGTCCGGGGTTGGGCGCACAGATACGCAGTATTTT. The entire variable domain, with the rest obtained from reference TRBV5-8 and TRBJ2-3, is as follows: EAGVTQSPTHLIKTRGQQATLRCSPISGHTSVYWYQQALGLGLQFLLWYDEGEERNRGNFPPRFSGRQFPNYSSELNVNALELEDSALYLCASRSGVGRTDTQYFGPGTRLTVL.

This rearrangement joins TRBV5-4 to TRBJ2-5, with a weak D call TRBD2 (5 bases). CDR1 SGHNT and CDR2 YYREEE come from the germline V gene (reference sequence). CDR3 size: 14 residues. V shed 0 bases and J shed 4 bases, with 10 bases lying between them. The CDR3 DNA reads TGTGCCAGCAGCTTGGGTTCGGGGTTAGAGACCCAGTACTTC. Translation gives CASSLGSGLETQYF. The whole variable domain, remainder taken from reference TRBV5-4 and TRBJ2-5, is ETGVTQSPTHLIKTRGQQVTLRCSSQSGHNTVSWYQQALGQGPQFIFQYYREEENGRGNFPPRFSGLQFPNYSSELNVNALELDDSALYLCASSLGSGLETQYFGPGTRLLVL.

This clone was counted a single time. The chain has TRBV6-5 and TRBJ2-3; TRBD1 matches at 9 bases. Germline V lookup: CDR1 MNHEY, CDR2 SVGAGI. Trimming took 4 bases from V and 2 from J; bases not matched to a gene: 4. This CDR3 comprises 15 residues. CDR3 region: CASSWGDRVTDTQYF. In nucleotides, the CDR3 is TGTGCCAGCAGTTGGGGGGACAGGGTCACAGATACGCAGTATTTT.